This TCR beta chain was identified during a study of identical twins. This clonotype was counted a few times. Germline CDR1 SGHTA, CDR2 FQGNSA. J was trimmed by 7 bases and V by 2 bases; bases with no gene match: 9. The length of the CDR3 is 15 residues. TCRdb re-called the 5' RACE reads through MiXCR, storing one row per CDR3 protein. The repertoire includes approximately 220,000 distinct CDR3 sequences, 7.5% of them detected once, and about 1.8% sits in the top ten. The sample was also reused in another study, on yellow fever vaccine responses in identical twins.

The gene calls are TRBV7-2 and TRBJ1-1; TRBD1 agrees at 8 bases. The sequenced material came from memory (CD45RO+) T cells sorted from blood. The source of this sequence is a woman younger than 30 in good health. The CDR3 here is CASSLIEYRGYEAFF. CDR3 bases: TGTGCCAGCAGCTTAATCGAATACAGGGGGTATGAAGCTTTCTTT. The entire variable domain, with the rest obtained from reference TRBV7-2 and TRBJ1-1, is as follows: GAGVSQSPSNKVTEKGKDVELRCDPISGHTALYWYRQSLGQGLEFLIYFQGNSAPDKSGLPSDRFSAERTGGSVSTLTIQRTQQEDSAVYLCASSLIEYRGYEAFFGQGTRLTVV.